This T cell receptor (beta chain) was identified in a study of T cells after posttransplantation cyclophosphamide. Cells defined as naive were viable CD3+CD4+ or CD3+CD8+ and CCR7+CD45RA+CD45RO-CD95-CD27+CD28+. Sequencing was performed with immunoSEQ multiplex PCR; in TCRdb, only in-frame clones are kept and a portion is missing. Of 31,000 or so clones listed, roughly 91% are singletons. About this clone itself: Its antigen is still unknown.

General observations from the study: Later post-transplant blood repertoires were often dominated by donor CD8+ memory clones. Recipient CMV seropositivity and CMV reactivation strongly tracked TRB clonality. Skin or GI-infiltrating T cells shared few TRB sequences with blood.

Per germline, CDR1 LNHDA and CDR2 SQIVND (reference sequence). Trimming cost V 2 bases and J 4 bases, with 8 bases left between them. The CDR3 loop spans 13 amino acids. This clonotype was sampled from a man aged 25-40 years in good health and a related stem cell transplant donor. V usage is TRBV19 and J usage is TRBJ1-1, with D possibly being TRBD1 (5 bases). Material for sequencing was naive CD4+ T cells sorted from blood. CDR3 residues: CASSIRGLTEAFF. In DNA form, the CDR3 reads TGTGCCAGTAGTATAAGGGGTCTCACTGAAGCTTTCTTT.